This TCR beta chain originates from a study of blood T cells in healthy people across ages. Study findings and constraints: CMV status of donors was unknown, possibly confounding expanded clonotype changes.

CDR1 SGHVS and CDR2 FNYEAQ come from the germline V gene. Trimming left V 1 base short and J 2 bases short, with 11 bases between. The CDR3 extends over 15 amino acids. With a J-beta primer mix and a sample-barcoded 5' primer, a second PCR ran about 7 to 12 cycles. A 12-random-nucleotide template-switch adaptor tagged each cDNA molecule. MiXCR was run by TCRdb on the 5' RACE reads, yielding one entry per CDR3 protein. The table includes hundreds of thousands of distinct CDR3 sequences, approximately 40% detected once. Of note for this clonotype: Its specificity is not known.

The TCR originated in a man aged 80 or over in good health. The chain is built from TRBV7-6 and TRBJ2-5; D is possibly TRBD2 (6 bases). Sequencing used blood. CDR3 sequence reads: CASSLEVGTQETQYF. CDR3 nucleotide sequence: TGTGCCAGCAGCTTAGAGGTGGGGACTCAAGAGACCCAGTACTTC.